This T cell receptor (beta chain) was found in a study of blood T cell repertoires in COVID-19 (dated by TCRdb to the early 2020s). Context from the whole study: Collaborator samples came from the United States, Italy and Spain and covered acute and convalescent phases of COVID-19. The material from the prospective study consisted of cDNA or gDNA derived from T cells, B-cell-depleted T cells, or PBMCs. Deeply sampled blood TCRbeta repertoires from subjects exposed to, actively infected with, or recovered from COVID-19 were included in the dataset. The repertoires were released in a freely available public database meant as a resource for research on the immune response to SARS-CoV-2. Samples were obtained from the ongoing ImmuneRACE study (first 160 participants) and from 1,000 to 1,500 subjects provided by 6 global collaborators. A de-identified subject ID, COVID-19 status, age in years and sex were almost always included in the sample metadata. Where HLA class I and class II types were available, the types were taken from metadata supplied by the sample provider, not from assay-based typing.

The immunoSEQ Assay, a bias-controlled multiplex PCR, was used to amplify TCRbeta CDR3 regions from genomic DNA. The authors processed their data as follows. The number of nucleated cells in each sample was estimated by amplification of reference gene primers within the assay. Sequence reads were collapsed and filtered to measure the absolute abundance of every unique TCRbeta CDR3 rearrangement. Productive Simpson clonality was computed per sample as the square root of Simpson's diversity index over productive rearrangements. The immuneACCESS repertoire file appears here via TCRdb, limited to in-frame rearrangements. These files lack a portion of the clones; in checked studies, under half of the deficit traces to unresolved V genes, and the cause of the others is not known. V and J calls and clone size are copied from that table; D and trimming were computed from the DNA. For this sample there are some 330,000 clones; around 89% appear just once. The top ten constitute 3.5% to 4% of the sample.

A word on this clone: This receptor's antigen is unknown. No quality values exist for individual bases; no much larger clone is one base distant.

The CDR3 measures 15 amino acids from cysteine to phenylalanine. Left in the record is the CDR3 DNA by itself, 45 bases read in frame from the first base. The germline V gene yields SGHRS for CDR1 and YFSETQ for CDR2. Relative to germline, V is 4 bases shorter and J is 0 bases shorter, with 11 bases between their ends. Each collaborating institution followed its own protocols to collect whole blood in K2EDTA tubes. For TCRbeta analysis, collaborator samples were shipped as frozen whole blood, as isolated PBMCs, or as DNA extracted from either sample type. Study-wide findings and limitations: The quantity of clinical and demographic metadata differed by source and by participant and was supplied without curation.

The specimen was peripheral blood. The TCR was taken from a woman aged 45-60 years with active or convalescent COVID-19. The chain is assembled from TRBV5-1 and TRBJ1-3, and perhaps TRBD1 as D gene, on 5 matching bases. The nucleotides are TGCGCCAGCAGCAAGACAGTTCACTCTGGAAACACCATATATTTT. This codes for CASSKTVHSGNTIYF.